This T cell receptor beta chain was retrieved from a study of shared clonotypes between healthy human individuals. CD45RO-negative, CCR7-selected cells formed the naive CD8 fraction, which excluded terminally differentiated effector memory CD45RA+ cells. Regarding this clone: The antigen is not known.

Study-wide results and limits: Naive subsets, compared against memory subsets, generally had larger estimated richness values. All-four-donor shared clonotypes had higher generation probabilities than non-shared clonotypes did. Tissue TCR repertoires likely differ from these blood-only repertoires. Naive CD4 clonotype sharing across a handful of donors was approximately 5%.

The assay was immunoSEQ multiplex PCR, and TCRdb's table has in-frame clones only and misses some. This sample has about 1.9 million clones, with roughly 93% found just once. Germline CDR1 and CDR2: MNHEY and SMNVEV (reference sequence). The CDR3 consists of 16 residues. Trimming removed 3 bases at V and 0 bases at J, with 12 bases between. The sample consisted of naive CD8+ T cells from PBMCs. The chain recombines TRBV27 with TRBJ2-4; D remains ambiguous. The sequence was obtained from a man between 18 and 35 years old in good health. Some clones in this sample may be carry-over from other donors' samples. CDR3 in DNA: TGTGCCAGCAGTTTCCGGATGCCCCTAGCCAAAAACATTCAGTACTTC. Translating gives CASSFRMPLAKNIQYF.